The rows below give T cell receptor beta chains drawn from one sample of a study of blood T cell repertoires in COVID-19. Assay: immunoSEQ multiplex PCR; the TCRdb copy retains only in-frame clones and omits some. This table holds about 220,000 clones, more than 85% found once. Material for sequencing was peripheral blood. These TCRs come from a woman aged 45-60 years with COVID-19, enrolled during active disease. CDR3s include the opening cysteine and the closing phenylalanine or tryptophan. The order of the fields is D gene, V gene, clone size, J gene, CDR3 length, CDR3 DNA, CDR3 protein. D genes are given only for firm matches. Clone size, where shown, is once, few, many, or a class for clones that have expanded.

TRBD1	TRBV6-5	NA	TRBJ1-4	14	TGTGCCAGCAGGCCCAGACAGGGGAATGAAAAACTGTTTTTT	CASRPRQGNEKLFF
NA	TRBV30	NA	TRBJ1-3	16	TGTGCCTGGGACAAGGGGACAACAAGCTCTGGAAACACCATATATTTT	CAWDKGTTSSGNTIYF
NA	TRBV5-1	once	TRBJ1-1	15	TGCGCCAGCAGCCCTGGCGACAGTCGAACGACTGAAGCTTTCTTT	CASSPGDSRTTEAFF
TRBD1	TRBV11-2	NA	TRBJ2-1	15	TGTGCCAGCAGGTCTATCCCGGGGACAGCCAATGAGCAGTTCTTC	CASRSIPGTANEQFF
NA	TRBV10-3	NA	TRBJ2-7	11	TGTGCCATCGGGAGTCCCTACGAGCAGTACTTC	CAIGSPYEQYF
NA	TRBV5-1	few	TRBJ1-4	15	TGCGCCAGCAGAAGTATGGGGGGTGTTAATGAAAAACTGTTTTTT	CASRSMGGVNEKLFF
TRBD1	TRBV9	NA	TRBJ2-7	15	TGTGCCAGCAGCGTAGCCGGGACAGGGTCCTACGAGCAGTACTTC	CASSVAGTGSYEQYF
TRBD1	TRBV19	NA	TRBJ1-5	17	TGTGCCAGTAATCTGGGACAGGGAGGGGCGGGCGGTCAGCCCCAGCATTTT	CASNLGQGGAGGQPQHF
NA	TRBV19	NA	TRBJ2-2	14	TGTGCCAGTAGTTGGGGGGTTCGGACCGGGGAGCTGTTTTTT	CASSWGVRTGELFF
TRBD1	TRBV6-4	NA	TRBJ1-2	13	TGTGCCAGCAGTTCCACGACAGGGAGAGGCTACACCTTC	CASSSTTGRGYTF
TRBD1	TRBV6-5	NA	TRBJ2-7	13	TGTGCCAGCAGTCCTGACAGGGGGGTCGAGCAGTACTTC	CASSPDRGVEQYF
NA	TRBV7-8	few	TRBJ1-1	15	TGTGCCAGCGGGATGTTAGGGGTCTCCAACACTGAAGCTTTCTTT	CASGMLGVSNTEAFF
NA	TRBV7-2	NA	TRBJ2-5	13	TGTGCCAGCAGCTTAGACAGGCTTGAGACCCAGTACTTC	CASSLDRLETQYF
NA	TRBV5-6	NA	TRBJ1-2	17	TGTGCCAGCAGCCCCTCACCTAATATCCCTCGTGGCTATGGCTACACCTTC	CASSPSPNIPRGYGYTF
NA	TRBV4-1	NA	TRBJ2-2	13	TGCGCCAGCAGCCAAGACCCAACCGGGGAGCTGTTTTTT	CASSQDPTGELFF
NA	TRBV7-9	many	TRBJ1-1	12	TGTGCCAGCAGACACAGGGAGCCTGAAGCTTTCTTT	CASRHREPEAFF
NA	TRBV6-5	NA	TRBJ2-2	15	TGTGCCAGCAGTTACATTAGGGGTGCCCTCGGGGAGCTGTTTTTT	CASSYIRGALGELFF
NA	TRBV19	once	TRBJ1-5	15	TGTGCCAGTAGTTCTCCCCTCCCAGGATTGCAGCCCCAGCATTTT	CASSSPLPGLQPQHF
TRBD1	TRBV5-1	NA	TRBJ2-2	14	TGCGCCAGCAGCTGGACAGGGGGCAACGGGGAGCTGTTTTTT	CASSWTGGNGELFF
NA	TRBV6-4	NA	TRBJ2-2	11	TGTGCCAGCAGTGAGAGGGGGGAGCTGTTTTTT	CASSERGELFF
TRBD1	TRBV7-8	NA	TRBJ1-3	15	TGTGCCAGCAGTTGGGACAGGGGAATTGGAAACACCATATATTTT	CASSWDRGIGNTIYF
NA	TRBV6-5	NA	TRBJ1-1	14	TGTGCCAGCAGTTTCAGACAGGAGAACACTGAAGCTTTCTTT	CASSFRQENTEAFF
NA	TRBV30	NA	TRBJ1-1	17	TGTGCCTGGAGTCCCCGGGGGAGGGGCCTCATGAACACTGAAGCTTTCTTT	CAWSPRGRGLMNTEAFF
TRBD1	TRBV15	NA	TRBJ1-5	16	TGTGCCACCAGCGTCCCCGGACAGGGCCGGAATCAGCCCCAGCATTTT	CATSVPGQGRNQPQHF
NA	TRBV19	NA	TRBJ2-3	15	TGTGCCAGTACCCTAAGCTGGGCTAGCACAGATACGCAGTATTTT	CASTLSWASTDTQYF
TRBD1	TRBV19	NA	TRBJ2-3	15	TGTGCCAGTAGTATATCCGGGACAGGGGCAGATACGCAGTATTTT	CASSISGTGADTQYF
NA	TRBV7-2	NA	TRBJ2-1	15	TGTGCCAGCAGCCAGACTAGTAGTTCCTACAATGAGCAGTTCTTC	CASSQTSSSYNEQFF
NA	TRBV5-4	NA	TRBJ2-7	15	TGTGCCAGCAGCGCCCGGGGAGCGGATTTCGGGGAGCAGTACTTC	CASSARGADFGEQYF
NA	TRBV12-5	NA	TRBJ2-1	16	TGTGCTAGTGGTTTGGTACTAATGAGCTCCTACAATGAGCAGTTCTTC	CASGLVLMSSYNEQFF
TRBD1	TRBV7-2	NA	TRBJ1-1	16	TGTGCCAGCAGCTTCCGGTGGACAGGCTTGGGCACTGAAGCTTTCTTT	CASSFRWTGLGTEAFF
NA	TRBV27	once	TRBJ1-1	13	TGTGCCAGCACCCCGGGATCGGCAGACGAAGCTTTCTTT	CASTPGSADEAFF
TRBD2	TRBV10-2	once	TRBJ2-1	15	TGCGCCAGCAGTGAGTCCAGCGGGGTCCTGAATGAGCAGTTCTTC	CASSESSGVLNEQFF
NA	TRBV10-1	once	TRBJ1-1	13	TGCGCCAGCATGCAAAACAGGGTCGGTGAAGCTTTCTTT	CASMQNRVGEAFF
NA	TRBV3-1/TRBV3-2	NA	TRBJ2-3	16	TGTGCCAGCAGCCAAGAGGTGTGGGGCAGGGGAGATACGCAGTATTTT	CASSQEVWGRGDTQYF
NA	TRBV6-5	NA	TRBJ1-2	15	TGTGCCATCCTACCTACTACTACAGGGAACTATGGCTACACCTTC	CAILPTTTGNYGYTF
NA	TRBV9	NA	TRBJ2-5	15	TGTGCCAGCAGCTCCCCCGGACAAGTCGTGGAGACCCAGTACTTC	CASSSPGQVVETQYF
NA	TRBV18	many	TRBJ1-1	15	TGTGCCAGCTCACCGCTACCCGGGAGGGCGGAGGAAGCTTTCTTT	CASSPLPGRAEEAFF
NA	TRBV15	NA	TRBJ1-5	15	TGTGCCACCAGCAGAGATCGGGGGGGTGGTCAGCCCCAGCATTTT	CATSRDRGGGQPQHF
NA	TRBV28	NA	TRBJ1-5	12	TGTGCCAGCAGCCCTCTAAATCAGCCCCAGCATTTT	CASSPLNQPQHF
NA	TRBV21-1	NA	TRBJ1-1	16	TGTGCCAGCAGCAAAGCGGATCTCTCCTCGGGGACTGAAGCTTTCTTT	CASSKADLSSGTEAFF
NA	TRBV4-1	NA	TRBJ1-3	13	TGCGCCAGCAGCCGAGAGGGCCTAAACACCATATATTTT	CASSREGLNTIYF
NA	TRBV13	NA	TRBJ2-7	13	TGTGCCAGCAGCTTTGAGAATACTTACGAGCAGTACTTC	CASSFENTYEQYF
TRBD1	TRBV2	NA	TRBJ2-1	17	TGTGCCAGCAGTGAAGCTGTTAGGGGGCTTTTCCCGGGGGAGCAGTTCTTC	CASSEAVRGLFPGEQFF
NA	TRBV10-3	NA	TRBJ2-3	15	TGTGCCATCAGTGAACAAGCTTACGGGGCAGATACGCAGTATTTT	CAISEQAYGADTQYF
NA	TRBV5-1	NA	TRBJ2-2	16	TGCGCCAGCAGCTTGGCCGTGTCTAGTGTGACCGGGGAGCTGTTTTTT	CASSLAVSSVTGELFF
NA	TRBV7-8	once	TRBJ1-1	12	TGTGCCAGCAGCCTACAGCACACTGAAGCTTTCTTT	CASSLQHTEAFF
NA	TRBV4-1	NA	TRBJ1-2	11	TGCGCCAGCAGGGCGGCCTATGGCTACACCTTC	CASRAAYGYTF
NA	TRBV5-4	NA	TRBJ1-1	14	TGTGCCAGCAGCTTGGGGGTTAGCAACACTGAAGCTTTCTTT	CASSLGVSNTEAFF
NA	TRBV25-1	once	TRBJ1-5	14	TGTGCCAGCAGTGTATGGGACAAGGATCAGCCCCAGCATTTT	CASSVWDKDQPQHF
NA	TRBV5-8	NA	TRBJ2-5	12	TGTGCCAGCACCCTTCGGCAAGAGACCCAGTACTTC	CASTLRQETQYF
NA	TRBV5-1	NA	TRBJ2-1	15	TGCGCCAGCAGCCCAGGTGCAAGCTCCTACAATGAGCAGTTCTTC	CASSPGASSYNEQFF
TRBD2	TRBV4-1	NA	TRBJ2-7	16	TGCGCCAGCAGCCTTTCGGGGACTAGCGGGTCCTACGAGCAGTACTTC	CASSLSGTSGSYEQYF
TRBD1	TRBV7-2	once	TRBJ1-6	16	TGTGCCAGCAAACCTTCTTCGACAGGGTTTCCTTCACCCCTCCACTTT	CASKPSSTGFPSPLHF
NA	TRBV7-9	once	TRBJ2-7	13	TGTGCCAGCAGCTTTACTAGCCTAGGCGAGCAGTACTTC	CASSFTSLGEQYF
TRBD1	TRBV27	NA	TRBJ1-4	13	TGTGCCAGCAGCAGGGGGTGGGGTGAAAAACTGTTTTTT	CASSRGWGEKLFF